These T cell receptor beta chains were read from a single sample in a study of blood T cell repertoires in COVID-19. Produced via immunoSEQ multiplex PCR; TCRdb's table is partial and in-frame only. The table shows roughly 80,000 clones, with 82% occurring only once. Source material: peripheral blood. The receptor set was obtained from a human donor in a cohort sampled during active COVID-19. Both conserved end residues are part of each CDR3. Fields, in order: clone size, V gene, D gene, J gene, CDR3 DNA, CDR3 protein. A D gene is named only where the DNA matches it firmly. Only part of the rows carry a size: once, few, many, or a class if the clone is expanded.

.	TRBV4-2	.	TRBJ2-7	TGTGCCAGCAGCCAAGAATATCGAGGGTTCGACGAGCAGTACTTC	CASSQEYRGFDEQYF
.	TRBV9	TRBD2	TRBJ2-3	TGTGCCAGCAGCGTGGATACTAGCGAGGTTACAGATACGCAGTATTTT	CASSVDTSEVTDTQYF
once	TRBV9	.	TRBJ2-3	TGTGCCAGCAGCGTAGGGCAGTACACAGATACGCAGTATTTT	CASSVGQYTDTQYF
.	TRBV14	.	TRBJ2-7	TGTGCCAGCAGCATCAGGGACGAGCAGTACTTC	CASSIRDEQYF
.	TRBV27	.	TRBJ1-2	TGTGCCAGCTCTAGTAGGGACACCTATAACTATGGCTACACCTTC	CASSSRDTYNYGYTF
once	TRBV5-5	TRBD2	TRBJ2-4	TGTGCCAGCAGCCCCGGGGGGGACATTCAGTACTTC	CASSPGGDIQYF
.	TRBV18	TRBD1	TRBJ1-5	TGTGCCAGCTCTCCACAGGGGGCCAGCAATCAGCCCCAGCATTTT	CASSPQGASNQPQHF
many	TRBV12-3/TRBV12-4	.	TRBJ1-2	TGTGCCAGCAGTCAGACCACAGACTATGGCTACACCTTC	CASSQTTDYGYTF
few	TRBV7-2	TRBD2	TRBJ2-7	TGTGCCAGCAGCTTACGGGGGGTCTCCTACGAGCAGTACTTC	CASSLRGVSYEQYF
.	TRBV30	.	TRBJ2-2	TGTGCCTGGAAAACGAGCGCCGGGGAGCTGTTTTTT	CAWKTSAGELFF
once	TRBV11-2	TRBD2	TRBJ2-2	TGTGCCAGCAGCTTAAGGGGACTAGCTACGACCGGGGAGCTGTTTTTT	CASSLRGLATTGELFF
.	TRBV28	.	TRBJ1-5	TGTGCCAGCAGCCCTATGGGGGAGGAGAGCAATCAGCCCCAGCATTTT	CASSPMGEESNQPQHF
.	TRBV7-3	.	TRBJ1-2	TGTGCCAGCAGCTTAGGTTCAGGGTTGAGCTATGGCTACACCTTC	CASSLGSGLSYGYTF
.	TRBV9	TRBD2	TRBJ2-5	TGTGCCAGCAGCGAGGGAGGGGTCGAGACCCAGTACTTC	CASSEGGVETQYF
.	TRBV7-9	.	TRBJ2-7	TGTGCCAGCAGCTTTCACCCCCCCGGGCGCAGGGCCCCAACCTACGAGCAGTACTTC	CASSFHPPGRRAPTYEQYF
.	TRBV2	.	TRBJ1-4	TGTGCCAGCAGTTTGGACTGGCAATCAGCAACTAATGAAAAACTGTTTTTT	CASSLDWQSATNEKLFF
.	TRBV6-5	TRBD1	TRBJ1-2	TGTGCCAGCACTATGACAGGGGGCGACTATGGCTACACCTTC	CASTMTGGDYGYTF
.	TRBV2	.	TRBJ2-7	TGTGCCAGCAGTCGTGGGACATACTACGAGCAGTACTTC	CASSRGTYYEQYF
.	TRBV6-5	.	TRBJ1-1	TGTGCCAGCAGTTACTTAAGGGGTGAAGCTTTCTTT	CASSYLRGEAFF
.	TRBV2	.	TRBJ1-4	TGTGCCAGCAGTGAGGTCTGGAGCAATAATGAAAAACTGTTTTTT	CASSEVWSNNEKLFF
.	TRBV7-3	.	TRBJ2-3	TGTGCCAGCAGCCCGACACATAACACAGATACGCAGTATTTT	CASSPTHNTDTQYF
.	TRBV9	TRBD2	TRBJ2-3	TGTGCCAGCAGCGGCCCCTTACTAGCGGCTAGCACAGATACGCAGTATTTT	CASSGPLLAASTDTQYF
.	TRBV4-1	.	TRBJ1-1	TGCGCCAGCAGCCAAGGGGTAGGGCGGGACACTGAAGCTTTCTTT	CASSQGVGRDTEAFF
.	TRBV4-1	.	TRBJ2-7	TGCGCCAGCAGCCAACGAGCGGCAGGCGGTACCTACGAGCAGTACTTC	CASSQRAAGGTYEQYF
.	TRBV11-2	TRBD1	TRBJ1-3	TGTGCCAGCAGTTTCGGACAGGGAATTGGCTCTGGAAACACCATATATTTT	CASSFGQGIGSGNTIYF
.	TRBV30	.	TRBJ2-3	TGTGCCTGGAGTAGTCAGGCAGATACGCAGTATTTT	CAWSSQADTQYF
once	TRBV19	.	TRBJ2-7	TGTGCCAGTAGTATTAAACTGTTCTCCTACGAGCAGTACTTC	CASSIKLFSYEQYF
.	TRBV19	TRBD1	TRBJ2-1	TGTGCCAGTAGTCGCCCCGGGACAGGGAGATCCAATGAGCAGTTCTTC	CASSRPGTGRSNEQFF
once	TRBV30	.	TRBJ1-1	TGTGCCTGGAGCCCCGCTGTAGCTGAAGCTTTCTTT	CAWSPAVAEAFF
once	TRBV6-2/TRBV6-3	TRBD1	TRBJ1-5	TGTGCCAGCAGTTGGGACAGGGGCAATCAGCCCCAGCATTTT	CASSWDRGNQPQHF
.	TRBV18	TRBD2	TRBJ2-7	TGTGCCAGCTCACCCCTAGCGGGGTCCTCCTACGAGCAGTACTTC	CASSPLAGSSYEQYF
few	TRBV10-1	.	TRBJ2-2	TGCGCCAGCAGTGAGTCGATTGAGGAACGGCCGGATCTGTTTTTT	CASSESIEERPDLFF
.	TRBV29-1	TRBD1	TRBJ2-5	TGCAGCGTCGTACGACCGACAGGGGGCCAAGAGACCCAGTACTTC	CSVVRPTGGQETQYF
.	TRBV2	.	TRBJ2-7	TGTGCCAGCAGTGTTAGCGGACCCAGCCACGAGCAGTACTTC	CASSVSGPSHEQYF
few	TRBV9	.	TRBJ1-1	TGTGCCAGCAGCGTAGGTGTGGGGCGTGAAGCTTTCTTT	CASSVGVGREAFF
few	TRBV19	.	TRBJ1-1	TGTGCCAGTACTTGGTCAGTTGGCACTGAAGCTTTCTTT	CASTWSVGTEAFF
.	TRBV10-1	.	TRBJ2-3	TGCGCCAGCAGCTTGGCAGGTGGCGATACGCAGTATTTT	CASSLAGGDTQYF
once	TRBV5-6	.	TRBJ1-1	TGTGCCAGCAGCCGCTGGACAGCGCTCACTGAAGCTTTCTTT	CASSRWTALTEAFF
.	TRBV4-1	.	TRBJ2-2	TGCGCCAGCAGCGAAAGGGGCAGTTACACCGGGGAGCTGTTTTTT	CASSERGSYTGELFF
.	TRBV20-1	TRBD2	TRBJ2-5	TGCAGTGCTAGGGAGACTAGCGACCAGTACTTC	CSARETSDQYF
.	TRBV6-5	.	TRBJ2-7	TGTGCCAGCAGTTTCGCCCGGGCCTACGAGCAGTACTTC	CASSFARAYEQYF
.	TRBV19	.	TRBJ2-1	TGTGCCAGTAGTATCCGGAGGCGGGGAGCCCGGGAGCAGTTCTTC	CASSIRRRGAREQFF
.	TRBV19	.	TRBJ1-1	TGTGCCAGTAGTCCGCTAAGGGGTGGAGACACTGAAGCTTTCTTT	CASSPLRGGDTEAFF
once	TRBV27	.	TRBJ1-3	TGTGCCAGCAGGAGCGCCGGACTGCCGAGCTCTGGAAACACCATATATTTT	CASRSAGLPSSGNTIYF
.	TRBV7-9	.	TRBJ2-3	TGTGCCAGCAGCTTAGCAGGGGGTAGGGATACGCAGTATTTT	CASSLAGGRDTQYF
.	TRBV9	TRBD2	TRBJ2-2	TGTGCCAGCAGCGGACTAGCGGGGGGGCTTACCGGGGAGCTGTTTTTT	CASSGLAGGLTGELFF
.	TRBV7-3	TRBD1	TRBJ2-1	TGTGCCAGCAGCCAAGACGGGACAGTCTCCTACAATGAGCAGTTCTTC	CASSQDGTVSYNEQFF
.	TRBV19	.	TRBJ1-2	TGTGCCAGTAGTATGGGGCATCCCACTAACTATGGCTACACCTTC	CASSMGHPTNYGYTF
.	TRBV6-5	.	TRBJ1-5	TGTGCCAGCCTCAAAGCCAGGGGTTGCAATCAGCCCCAGCATTTT	CASLKARGCNQPQHF
.	TRBV4-1	.	TRBJ1-5	TGCGCCAGCAGTGGCAGGATCAATCAGCCCCAGCATTTT	CASSGRINQPQHF
.	TRBV5-1	TRBD2	TRBJ2-5	TGCGCCAGCAGCAGGACTAGCGGGGCCCAAGAGACCCAGTACTTC	CASSRTSGAQETQYF
.	TRBV19	.	TRBJ2-7	TGTGCCAGTAGTCCCCAGGGCAGATCCTACGAGCAGTACTTC	CASSPQGRSYEQYF
.	TRBV10-3	TRBD1	TRBJ1-1	TGTGCCACTGGACAGGGATCCGAAGCTTTCTTT	CATGQGSEAFF
.	TRBV4-2	.	TRBJ1-5	TGTGCCAGCAGCCAAGGGGGGGTGAGCAATCAGCCCCAGCATTTT	CASSQGGVSNQPQHF
once	TRBV3-1/TRBV3-2	.	TRBJ1-2	TGTGCCAGCAGCCAAGGTTTCGGGGTTGGCTACACCTTC	CASSQGFGVGYTF
.	TRBV12-3/TRBV12-4	.	TRBJ2-7	TGTGCCATTAGGCAGGGGACGTCCTACGAGCAGTACTTC	CAIRQGTSYEQYF
.	TRBV5-1	TRBD2	TRBJ2-7	TGCGCCAGCAGCTTGGTCAGCGGGGGACCCTACGAGCAGTACTTC	CASSLVSGGPYEQYF
.	TRBV10-2	TRBD1	TRBJ1-1	TGCGCCAGCAGTGCTTACAGGGGGAACACTGAAGCTTTCTTT	CASSAYRGNTEAFF
.	TRBV5-1	TRBD1	TRBJ1-1	TGCGCCAGCAGCTCGGGGACAGGGAACACTGAAGCTTTCTTT	CASSSGTGNTEAFF